This passage covers 15 T cell receptor beta chains from one sample sequenced in a study of OX40 agonist ivuxolimab in advanced cancers. TCRdb's table, derived via immunoSEQ multiplex PCR, lists solely in-frame clones and lacks some. The profile shows around 46,000 clones, about 89% of them singletons. The starting material was CD4+ or CD8+ T cells sorted from blood, obtained in a trial of the OX40 agonist ivuxolimab. These receptors all come from an adult with an advanced solid tumor such as melanoma, head and neck, liver or kidney cancer.

V and J are TRBV5-4 and TRBJ2-1; the D is unclear. CDR1 is SGHNT and CDR2 is YYREEE in the germline V gene (reference sequence). V lost 0 bases, J lost 0 bases, and 10 bases lay in between. The CDR3 loop spans 16 amino acids. The CDR3 is CASSLVGGRSYNEQFF. CDR3 in DNA: TGTGCCAGCAGCTTGGTAGGCGGCCGCTCCTACAATGAGCAGTTCTTC.

The chain has TRBV27 and TRBJ2-7, with TRBD1 matching 9 bases. V was pared by 5 bases and J by 0 bases, with 5 bases of the junction left unmatched. The CDR3 runs 15 residues. Germline V gene sequence: CDR1 MNHEY, CDR2 SMNVEV (reference sequence). CDR3 sequence (DNA): TGTGCCAGCAGTGCCGGGACAGGGAGCTCCTACGAGCAGTACTTC. This encodes CASSAGTGSSYEQYF.

CDR3 sequence reads: CASSPRGGADRNEQFF. CDR3 DNA: TGTGCCAGCAGCCCTCGAGGGGGCGCCGATAGGAATGAGCAGTTCTTC. This chain joins TRBV11-3 and TRBJ2-1; 7 bases are shared with TRBD1. The V gene's germline CDR1 is SGHNT and CDR2 YENEEA. The junction had 14 bases not matched to a gene; V was cut back by 5 bases and J by 7 bases. The CDR3 is 16 residues long.

About this clone: The junction departs from germline at one end; a sequencing error may be responsible. The rearrangement uses TRBV2 and TRBJ2-7; D is unclear. From germline, CDR1 is SNHLY and CDR2 FYNNEI. The CDR3 is 15 residues long. Here the CDR3 reads CTSSEPLYPPYEQYF. CDR3 DNA: TGTACCAGCAGTGAACCCCTCTACCCCCCCTACGAGCAGTACTTC. The full variable domain, rest sourced from reference TRBV2 and TRBJ2-7, is EPEVTQTPSHQVTQMGQEVILRCVPISNHLYFYWYRQILGQKVEFLVSFYNNEISEKSEIFDDQFSVERPDGSNFTLKIRSTKLEDSAMYFCTSSEPLYPPYEQYFGPGTRLTVT.

V usage is TRBV29-1 and J usage is TRBJ2-1, with 8 bases lining up with TRBD1. V lost 6 bases to trimming and J lost 6 bases; unmatched junction nucleotides: 10. This CDR3 has 14 amino acids. In germline, CDR1 is SQVTM, CDR2 ANQGSEA. CDR3 coding DNA: TGCAGCGTGCAGGGGGCCGCCGGCCTCAATGAGCAGTTCTTC. Protein sequence: CSVQGAAGLNEQFF.

The chain employs TRBV27 and TRBJ1-1; D is unresolved. CDR1 is MNHEY and CDR2 is SMNVEV in the germline V gene (reference sequence). This CDR3 contains 13 residues. V lost 6 bases to trimming and J lost 4 bases, with 12 bases between them. The CDR3 loop reads CASRLRVGTEAFF. In DNA, the CDR3 is TGTGCCAGCAGACTTAGGGTTGGCACTGAAGCTTTCTTT.

The J gene is TRBJ2-2, the V gene TRBV30, with D perhaps matching TRBD2 (6 bases). Germline V CDR1 and CDR2: GTSNPN, SVGIG (reference sequence). CDR3 size: 15 residues. Trimming took 3 bases from V and 3 from J, leaving 14 bases between them. Here the CDR3 DNA reads TGTGCCTGGAGCGGTCTGGAGGGGTACACCGGGGAGCTGTTTTTT. The encoded protein is CAWSGLEGYTGELFF.

The chain is built from TRBV7-9 and TRBJ2-1, with D perhaps matching TRBD1 or TRBD2 (5 bases each). CDR3 length: 12 amino acids. V lost 4 bases to trimming and J lost 7 bases, with 8 bases between them. Per the germline V gene, CDR1 is SEHNR and CDR2 is FQNEAQ (reference sequence). CDR3 DNA sequence: TGTGCCAGCAGCTGGGGGTCAAATGAGCAGTTCTTC. Its protein product is CASSWGSNEQFF.

This chain links TRBV7-6 with TRBJ2-1; perhaps D is TRBD1 or TRBD2 (6 bases each). The CDR3 length is 14 residues. The V end was cut by 2 bases, the J end by 9 bases, with 14 bases between. Germline CDR1 SGHVS, CDR2 FNYEAQ. CDR3 residues: CASSLFGGEGEQFF. DNA of the CDR3: TGTGCCAGCAGCTTATTCGGGGGCGAGGGTGAGCAGTTCTTC.

The chain combines TRBV6-5 with TRBJ1-2, with no clear D. V shed 2 bases and J shed 7 bases, with 2 bases lying between them. Germline CDR1 MNHEY, CDR2 SVGAGI. The CDR3 is made up of 10 amino acids. CDR3 bases: TGTGCCAGCAGTTACATTGGCTACACCTTC. It yields the protein CASSYIGYTF.

V usage is TRBV2 and J usage is TRBJ1-6; D not resolved. V gave up 5 bases and J gave up 9 bases, with 17 bases separating them. The CDR3 has 15 residues. Germline V gene data show CDR1 as SNHLY and CDR2 as FYNNEI. CDR3: CASSRTTGNSSPLHF. The CDR3 bases are TGTGCCAGCAGTAGAACTACGGGGAATTCTTCACCCCTCCACTTT.

The chain has TRBV10-3 and TRBJ2-5; no reliable D call. The assigned J gene may be wrong: the sequence end matches TRBJ2-7 better. The CDR3 loop spans 12 amino acids. The V gene's germline CDR1 is ENHRY and CDR2 SYGVKD. CDR3 DNA: TGTGCCATCAGTGGAAGGGCAGACGAGCAGTACTTC. This gives the protein CAISGRADEQYF.

V and J are TRBV19 and TRBJ2-3; a possible D gene is TRBD1 (5 bases). Germline lookup yields CDR1 LNHDA and CDR2 SQIVND (reference sequence). This CDR3 contains 16 residues. The V end was cut by 5 bases, the J end by 1 base, with 16 bases between. The CDR3 nucleotides are TGTGCCAGTAGTGGGTGGACCCCGACAGGCACAGATACGCAGTATTTT. Its translation: CASSGWTPTGTDTQYF.

The chain is built from TRBV10-3 and TRBJ2-1, with TRBD2 identical over 7 bases. Germline V gives CDR1 ENHRY, CDR2 SYGVKD. The CDR3 has 15 residues. Trimming at V came to 2 bases and at J to 4 bases, leaving 5 bases not matched to a gene. This CDR3 is CAISEGGGRYNEQFF. CDR3 DNA sequence: TGTGCCATCAGTGAGGGCGGGGGAAGGTACAATGAGCAGTTCTTC.

The chain is built from TRBV28 and TRBJ2-3, with 13 bases fitting TRBD2. This CDR3 has 17 residues. Germline trimming cut 10 bases from V and 1 base from J; bases unmatched to any gene: 11. Germline V gene lookup returns CDR1 MDHEN and CDR2 SYDVKM. The CDR3 sequence: CAILKGTSGVRTDTQYF. The CDR3, as DNA: TGTGCCATCCTAAAGGGGACTAGCGGGGTGCGCACAGATACGCAGTATTTT.